Below, one T cell receptor beta chain is given with its context. The data originate from a study of Graves' ophthalmopathy and Graves' hyperthyroidism. Whole-study context: Peripheral blood was gathered at the point of initial diagnosis, before any treatment started.

Amplified TCR beta CDR3 regions were obtained using RNA transcripts as template. The first-round RT-PCR employed HTBI primers together with the Qiagen OneStep RT-PCR kit. A multiplex PCR was then performed as the second round. Using its own MiXCR run on the multiplex PCR reads, TCRdb lists one record per CDR3 protein. The repertoire includes 500,000 to 800,000 distinct CDR3 sequences, more than 40% of them detected once, and 3% to 3.5% sits in the top ten. The CDR3 extends over 15 amino acids. The germline gives CDR1 SGHDT, CDR2 YYEEEE. Trimming removed 0 bases at V and 4 bases at J, with 14 bases between.

The TCR was taken from an adult man with Graves' ophthalmopathy. The specimen was peripheral blood. This rearrangement joins TRBV5-6 to TRBJ2-7, with D maybe TRBD1 (6 bases). CDR3 residues: CASSLGGQYRYEQYF. CDR3 bases: TGTGCCAGCAGCTTGGGAGGACAGTACAGATACGAGCAGTACTTC. Full variable domain (remainder filled in from reference TRBV5-6 and TRBJ2-7): DAGVTQSPTHLIKTRGQQVTLRCSPKSGHDTVSWYQQALGQGPQFIFQYYEEEERQRGNFPDRFSGHQFPNYSSELNVNALLLGDSALYLCASSLGGQYRYEQYFGPGTRLTVT.